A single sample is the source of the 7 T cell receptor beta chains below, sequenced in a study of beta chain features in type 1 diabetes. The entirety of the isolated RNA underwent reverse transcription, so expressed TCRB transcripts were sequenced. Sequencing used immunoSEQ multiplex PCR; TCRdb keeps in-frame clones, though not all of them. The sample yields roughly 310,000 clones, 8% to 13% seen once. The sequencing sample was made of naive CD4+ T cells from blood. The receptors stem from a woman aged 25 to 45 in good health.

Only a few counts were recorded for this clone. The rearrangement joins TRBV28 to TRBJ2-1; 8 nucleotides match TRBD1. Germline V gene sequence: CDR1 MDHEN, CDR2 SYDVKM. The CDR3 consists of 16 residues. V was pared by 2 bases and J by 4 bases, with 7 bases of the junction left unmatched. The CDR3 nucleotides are TGTGCCAGCAGTTTACTGGGCAGGGGGCAGTACAATGAGCAGTTCTTC. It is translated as CASSLLGRGQYNEQFF.

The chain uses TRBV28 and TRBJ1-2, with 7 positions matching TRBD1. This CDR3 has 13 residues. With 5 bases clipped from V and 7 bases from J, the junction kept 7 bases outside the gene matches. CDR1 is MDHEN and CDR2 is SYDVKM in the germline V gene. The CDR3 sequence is CASSRQGVGGYTF. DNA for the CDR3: TGTGCCAGCAGTCGACAGGGCGTGGGTGGCTACACCTTC.

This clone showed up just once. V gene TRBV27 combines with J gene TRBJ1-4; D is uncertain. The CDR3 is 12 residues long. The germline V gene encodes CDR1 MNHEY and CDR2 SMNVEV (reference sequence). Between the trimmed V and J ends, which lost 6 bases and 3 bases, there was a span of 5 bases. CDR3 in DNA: TGTGCCAGCAGCAGGTCTAATGAAAAACTGTTTTTT. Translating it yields CASSRSNEKLFF.

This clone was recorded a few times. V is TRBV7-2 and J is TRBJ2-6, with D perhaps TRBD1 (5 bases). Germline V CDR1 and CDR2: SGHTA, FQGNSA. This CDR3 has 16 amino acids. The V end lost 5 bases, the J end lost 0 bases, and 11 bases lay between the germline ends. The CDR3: CASSTQGISGANVLTF. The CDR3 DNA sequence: TGTGCCAGCAGCACCCAGGGTATCTCTGGGGCCAACGTCCTGACTTTC.

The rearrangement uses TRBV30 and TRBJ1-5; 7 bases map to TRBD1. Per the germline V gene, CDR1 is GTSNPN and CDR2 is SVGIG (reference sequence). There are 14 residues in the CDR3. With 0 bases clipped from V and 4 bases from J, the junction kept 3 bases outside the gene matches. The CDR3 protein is CAWSVTTGNQPQHF. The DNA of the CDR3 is TGTGCCTGGAGTGTAACGACAGGGAATCAGCCCCAGCATTTT.

The CDR3 loop reads CASSVGTSGSYEQYF. The CDR3 DNA reads as TGTGCCAGCAGCGTAGGGACTAGCGGGAGCTACGAGCAGTACTTC. V and J are TRBV7-2 and TRBJ2-7; 14 bases align to TRBD2. Germline V CDR1 and CDR2: SGHTA, FQGNSA. V lost 5 bases and J lost 3; bases outside the gene matches: 3. The CDR3 extends over 15 amino acids.

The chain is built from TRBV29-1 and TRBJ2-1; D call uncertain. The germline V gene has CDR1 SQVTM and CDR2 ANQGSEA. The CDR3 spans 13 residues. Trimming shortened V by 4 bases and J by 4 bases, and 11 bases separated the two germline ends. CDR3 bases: TGCAGCGTTGGGCGACTCGGTTACAATGAGCAGTTCTTC. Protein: CSVGRLGYNEQFF.